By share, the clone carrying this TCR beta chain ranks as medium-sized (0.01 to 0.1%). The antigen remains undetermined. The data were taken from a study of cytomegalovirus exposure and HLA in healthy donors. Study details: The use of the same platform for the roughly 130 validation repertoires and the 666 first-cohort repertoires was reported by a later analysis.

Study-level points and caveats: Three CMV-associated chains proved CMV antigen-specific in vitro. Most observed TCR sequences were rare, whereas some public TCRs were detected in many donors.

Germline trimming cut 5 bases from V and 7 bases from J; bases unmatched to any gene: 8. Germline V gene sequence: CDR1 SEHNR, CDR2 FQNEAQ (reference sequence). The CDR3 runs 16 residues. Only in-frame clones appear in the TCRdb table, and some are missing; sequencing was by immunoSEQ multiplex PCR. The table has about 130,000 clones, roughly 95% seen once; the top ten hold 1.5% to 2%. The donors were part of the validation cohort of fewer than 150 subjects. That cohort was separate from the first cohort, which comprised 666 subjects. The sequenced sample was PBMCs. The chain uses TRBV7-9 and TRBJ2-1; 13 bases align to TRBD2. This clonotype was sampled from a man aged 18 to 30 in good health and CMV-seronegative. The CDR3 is CASSPGLAGARNEQFF. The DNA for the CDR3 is TGTGCCAGCAGCCCCGGACTAGCGGGAGCACGGAATGAGCAGTTCTTC.